The clone carrying this TCR beta chain occurred a few times. Antigen specificity is unknown. The source of the sample is a study of T cell repertoires in cytomegalovirus infection. As for the study in general: Researchers turned to recently identified HLA-C-restricted CMV epitopes as well as well-studied HLA-B-restricted ones. Public TCR beta signatures were indicative of both CMV infection and a matching HLA type.

In TCRdb, the reads were re-called with MiXCR into one record per CDR3 protein. Of hundreds of thousands of distinct CDR3 sequences listed, roughly 30% are singletons. The V segment lost 5 bases and the J segment 5 bases; nucleotides outside the gene matches: 7. Germline V lookup: CDR1 SGHVS, CDR2 FQNEAQ. The CDR3 has 15 residues. This TCR came from a human donor in good health (CMV status not recorded). Some clones in this sample may be carry-over from other donors' samples. The rearrangement uses TRBV7-8 and TRBJ2-3; 10 nucleotides line up with TRBD2. This material consisted of cultured CD8+ T cells from PBMCs, taken from culture after CMV antigen stimulation. The CDR3 reads CASSPSGGAKDTQYF. The CDR3 coding sequence is TGTGCCAGCAGCCCGAGCGGGGGGGCCAAAGATACGCAGTATTTT. The variable domain in full, completed from reference TRBV7-8 and TRBJ2-3, reads GAGVSQSPRYKVAKRGQDVALRCDPISGHVSLFWYQQALGQGPEFLTYFQNEAQLDKSGLPSDRFFAERPEGSVSTLKIQRTQQEDSAVYLCASSPSGGAKDTQYFGPGTRLTVL.